Listed below are T cell receptor beta chains from one sample, sequenced in a study of blood T cell repertoires in COVID-19. Using immunoSEQ multiplex PCR, the repertoire was profiled, and TCRdb retains in-frame clones only, with some absent. Of 25,000 to 35,000 clones listed, 80% to 90% are singletons. The sequencing input was peripheral blood. All receptors come from a human donor in a cohort sampled during active COVID-19. Each CDR3 is given with its conserved first and last residue. The order of the fields is D gene, CDR3 length, clone size, V gene, J gene, CDR3 DNA, CDR3 protein. D genes are given only for firm matches. Only part of the rows carry a size: once, few, many, or a class if the clone is expanded.

d_call: TRBD1
cdr3_length: 15
clone_size: -
v_call: TRBV19
j_call: TRBJ1-4
cdr3_nt: TGTGCCAGTAGTATGTTGGGGACAGGGCTGGAAAAACTGTTTTTT
cdr3_aa: CASSMLGTGLEKLFF

d_call: TRBD1
cdr3_length: 12
clone_size: -
v_call: TRBV6-6
j_call: TRBJ2-7
cdr3_nt: TGTGCCAGCAGGGGGGACAGGGGCGAGCAGTACTTC
cdr3_aa: CASRGDRGEQYF

d_call: -
cdr3_length: 9
clone_size: -
v_call: TRBV11-3
j_call: TRBJ2-1
cdr3_nt: TGTGCCAGCACCGGTCGTTGGTTCTTC
cdr3_aa: CASTGRWFF

d_call: -
cdr3_length: 15
clone_size: -
v_call: TRBV7-9
j_call: TRBJ1-1
cdr3_nt: TGTGCCAGCAGCCCCACCTACACCGGGAGGACTGAAGCTTTCTTT
cdr3_aa: CASSPTYTGRTEAFF

d_call: -
cdr3_length: 14
clone_size: few
v_call: TRBV29-1
j_call: TRBJ2-5
cdr3_nt: TGCAGCGTTTGGGCACTAGCATTAGGCGAGACCCAGTACTTC
cdr3_aa: CSVWALALGETQYF

d_call: TRBD1
cdr3_length: 14
clone_size: -
v_call: TRBV10-2
j_call: TRBJ2-1
cdr3_nt: TGCGCCAGCAGGGCAAGGGGGCCAGACAATGAGCAGTTCTTC
cdr3_aa: CASRARGPDNEQFF

d_call: -
cdr3_length: 16
clone_size: -
v_call: TRBV7-8
j_call: TRBJ1-1
cdr3_nt: TGTGCCAGCAGCTCGGACTCCACGGGGATGAACACTGAAGCTTTCTTT
cdr3_aa: CASSSDSTGMNTEAFF

d_call: -
cdr3_length: 15
clone_size: few
v_call: TRBV28
j_call: TRBJ1-5
cdr3_nt: TGTGCCAGCAGTTTCGGGGTGCCGAGCAATCAGCCCCAGCATTTT
cdr3_aa: CASSFGVPSNQPQHF

d_call: -
cdr3_length: 15
clone_size: -
v_call: TRBV14
j_call: TRBJ2-5
cdr3_nt: TGTGCCAGCAGCCAACTTTCGGGTTCCGGAGAGACCCAGTACTTC
cdr3_aa: CASSQLSGSGETQYF

d_call: -
cdr3_length: 15
clone_size: -
v_call: TRBV10-2
j_call: TRBJ2-3
cdr3_nt: TGCGCCAGCAGTGAGAACGGGGTCGGCACAGATACGCAGTATTTT
cdr3_aa: CASSENGVGTDTQYF

d_call: -
cdr3_length: 17
clone_size: few
v_call: TRBV19
j_call: TRBJ1-2
cdr3_nt: TGTGCCAGTAGCACCAGGGTGGCAGGACAGTCGAACTATGGCTACACCTTC
cdr3_aa: CASSTRVAGQSNYGYTF